The next 12 T cell receptor beta chains were all read from a single sample in a study of blood T cell repertoires in COVID-19. Profiled with immunoSEQ multiplex PCR; TCRdb holds only in-frame clones, not every one. Of 300,000 to 350,000 clones in the sample, 87% were seen once. Sequences were obtained from PBMCs or T cells enriched from blood (not recorded which). The receptor source for this set is a woman under 30 who had recovered from COVID-19.

The gene calls are TRBV6-4 and TRBJ2-7; possible D gene TRBD1, 6 bases. Germline V gives CDR1 MRHNA, CDR2 SNTAGT. Trimming pared 6 bases from V and 0 bases from J, leaving 15 bases between. The CDR3 sequence is 15 residues long. The CDR3 sequence: CASSSDSGSSYEQYF. CDR3 sequence (DNA): TGTGCCAGCAGCTCGGACAGTGGGAGCTCCTACGAGCAGTACTTC.

The chain has TRBV11-2 and TRBJ1-2; no clear D. V was clipped by 2 bases and J by 8 bases, with 15 bases between them. The CDR3 runs to 14 residues. Germline values: CDR1 SGHAT, CDR2 FQNNGV. CDR3 region: CASSLMRAQRGYTF. As DNA, the CDR3 is TGTGCCAGCAGCTTAATGCGGGCCCAGAGGGGCTACACCTTC. Full variable domain (remainder filled in from reference TRBV11-2 and TRBJ1-2): EAGVAQSPRYKIIEKRQSVAFWCNPISGHATLYWYQQILGQGPKLLIQFQNNGVVDDSQLPKDRFSAERLKGVDSTLKIQPAKLEDSAVYLCASSLMRAQRGYTFGSGTRLTVV.

This chain uses TRBV7-6 with TRBJ2-2; TRBD1 might be the D (6 bases). Germline V CDR1 and CDR2: SGHVS, FNYEAQ. The ends were cut back, 2 bases at V and 5 bases at J, with 9 bases in the middle. This CDR3 spans 14 amino acids. DNA of the CDR3: TGTGCCAGCAGCTTACAGGGGATGACCGGGGAGCTGTTTTTT. Protein product: CASSLQGMTGELFF.

V usage is TRBV2 and J usage is TRBJ2-2; 7 bases fit TRBD2. J gave up 1 base and V 6 bases, and 20 bases lay outside the gene matches. Per the germline V gene, CDR1 is SNHLY and CDR2 is FYNNEI. The CDR3 length is 20 residues. The CDR3 sequence: CASRTTSGTTERENTGELFF. The CDR3 nucleotides are TGTGCCAGCAGGACTACCTCCGGGACTACCGAGCGGGAGAACACCGGGGAGCTGTTTTTT.

This clone was counted once. The V and J genes are TRBV5-1 and TRBJ2-2; weak D call: TRBD2 (5 bases). V lost 0 bases and J lost 6, with 6 bases in between. Germline assignment: CDR1 SGHRS and CDR2 YFSETQ. This CDR3 is 13 amino acids long. The CDR3 bases are TGCGCCAGCAGCTTGGAGGGAGCCGGGGAGCTGTTTTTT. Translating gives CASSLEGAGELFF.

The chain joins TRBV28 to TRBJ2-3, with 8 bases identical to TRBD2. Germline V CDR1 and CDR2: MDHEN, SYDVKM. Trimming took 5 bases from V and 0 from J; bases not matched to a gene: 10. The CDR3 runs to 17 residues. The CDR3 region is CASSVPNSGASTDTQYF. The CDR3 DNA follows: TGTGCCAGCAGTGTACCCAATAGCGGGGCTAGCACAGATACGCAGTATTTT.

The chain couples TRBV9 to TRBJ2-1, with 10 bases that match TRBD2. This CDR3 region has 16 residues. V gave up 6 bases and J gave up 4 bases; unmatched junction bases: 10. The germline gives CDR1 SGDLS, CDR2 YYNGEE. Here the CDR3 reads CASTSPSGGDYNEQFF. CDR3 in DNA: TGTGCCAGCACCTCACCTAGCGGGGGCGATTACAATGAGCAGTTCTTC.

In its sample, this clone was seen a few times. The chain joins TRBV6-1 to TRBJ2-7, with 7 bases matching TRBD1. Germline V gene lookup returns CDR1 MNHNS and CDR2 SASEGT. CDR3 length: 17 amino acids. V shed 4 bases, J shed 1 base, and the junction held 13 bases outside the gene matches. Here the CDR3 DNA reads TGTGCCAGCAGTGGAACTCCAGGGGGAGCTAGGTCCTACGAGCAGTACTTC. Its protein is CASSGTPGGARSYEQYF.

The rearrangement uses TRBV27 and TRBJ2-1, with D possibly being TRBD2 (6 bases). CDR1 is MNHEY, CDR2 SMNVEV, per germline (reference sequence). V was pared by 3 bases and J by 4 bases, with 10 bases between. The CDR3 is 14 residues long. The CDR3 here is CASSLRRAYNEQFF. In DNA form, the CDR3 reads TGTGCCAGCAGTTTGAGGAGGGCTTACAATGAGCAGTTCTTC.

This chain links TRBV7-2 with TRBJ1-1; D might be TRBD1 (6 bases). CDR3 length: 17 amino acids. V lost 2 bases to trimming and J lost 0 bases, with 16 bases between them. The germline V gene has CDR1 SGHTA and CDR2 FQGNSA. For the CDR3, the DNA is TGTGCCAGCAGCTTAAGAGGGGCAGGGGCCATGAACACTGAAGCTTTCTTT. Protein product: CASSLRGAGAMNTEAFF.

The chain combines TRBV6-5 with TRBJ1-1; D might be TRBD1 (5 bases). Germline V CDR1 and CDR2: MNHEY, SVGAGI. This CDR3 has 15 residues. Trimming left V 2 bases short and J 0 bases short, with 10 bases between. The CDR3 loop reads CASSYQWGLNTEAFF. DNA for the CDR3: TGTGCCAGCAGTTACCAGTGGGGCTTGAACACTGAAGCTTTCTTT.

In its sample, this clone was seen many times. This chain uses TRBV5-1 with TRBJ1-2; a possible D gene is TRBD1 (5 bases). Trimming took 5 bases from V and 1 from J, leaving 12 bases between them. Looked up from germline, CDR1 is SGHRS and CDR2 is YFSETQ. The CDR3 has 14 amino acids. DNA for the CDR3: TGCGCCAGCAGGATACAGGCGGATAACTATGGCTACACCTTC. Encoded protein: CASRIQADNYGYTF.